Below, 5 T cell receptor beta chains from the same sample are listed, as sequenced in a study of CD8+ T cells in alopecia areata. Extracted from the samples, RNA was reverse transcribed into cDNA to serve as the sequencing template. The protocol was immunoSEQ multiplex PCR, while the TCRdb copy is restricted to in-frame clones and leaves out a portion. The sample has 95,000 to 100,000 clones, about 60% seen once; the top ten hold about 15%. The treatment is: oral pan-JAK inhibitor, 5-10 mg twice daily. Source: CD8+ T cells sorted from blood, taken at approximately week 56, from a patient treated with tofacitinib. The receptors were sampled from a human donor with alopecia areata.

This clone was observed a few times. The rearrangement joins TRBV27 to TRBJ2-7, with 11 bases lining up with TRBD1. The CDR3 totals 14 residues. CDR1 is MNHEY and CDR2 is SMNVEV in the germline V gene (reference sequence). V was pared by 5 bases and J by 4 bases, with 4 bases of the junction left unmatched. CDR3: CASSPGQGAYEQYF. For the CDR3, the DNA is TGTGCCAGCAGTCCCGGACAGGGGGCGTACGAGCAGTACTTC.

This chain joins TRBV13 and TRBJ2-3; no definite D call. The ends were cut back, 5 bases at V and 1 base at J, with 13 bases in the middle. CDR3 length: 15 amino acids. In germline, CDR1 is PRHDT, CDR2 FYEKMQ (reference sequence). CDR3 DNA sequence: TGTGCCAGCAGCGCTAGGGTCGTCGGCACAGATACGCAGTATTTT. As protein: CASSARVVGTDTQYF. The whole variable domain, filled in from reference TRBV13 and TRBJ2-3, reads AAGVIQSPRHLIKEKRETATLKCYPIPRHDTVYWYQQGPGQDPQFLISFYEKMQSDKGSIPDRFSAQQFSDYHSELNMSSLELGDSALYFCASSARVVGTDTQYFGPGTRLTVL.

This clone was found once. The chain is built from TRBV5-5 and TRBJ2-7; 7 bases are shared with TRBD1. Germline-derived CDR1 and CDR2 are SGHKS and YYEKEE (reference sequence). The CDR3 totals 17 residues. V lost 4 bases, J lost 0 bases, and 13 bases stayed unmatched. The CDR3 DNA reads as TGTGCCAGCAGCCGGACAGGCAGCCTGAAGAGCTCCTACGAGCAGTACTTC. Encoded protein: CASSRTGSLKSSYEQYF.

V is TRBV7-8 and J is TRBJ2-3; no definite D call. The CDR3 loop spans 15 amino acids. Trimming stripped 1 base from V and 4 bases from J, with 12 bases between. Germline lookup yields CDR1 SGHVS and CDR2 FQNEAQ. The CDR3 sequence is CASSLVPQDADTQYF. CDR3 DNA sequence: TGTGCCAGCAGCTTAGTCCCCCAAGATGCAGATACGCAGTATTTT. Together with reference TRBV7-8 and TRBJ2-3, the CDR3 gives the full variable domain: GAGVSQSPRYKVAKRGQDVALRCDPISGHVSLFWYQQALGQGPEFLTYFQNEAQLDKSGLPSDRFFAERPEGSVSTLKIQRTQQEDSAVYLCASSLVPQDADTQYFGPGTRLTVL.

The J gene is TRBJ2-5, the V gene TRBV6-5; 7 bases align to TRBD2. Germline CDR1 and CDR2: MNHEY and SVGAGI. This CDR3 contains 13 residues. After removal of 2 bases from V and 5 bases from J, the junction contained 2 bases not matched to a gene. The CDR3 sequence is CASSYNSGETQYF. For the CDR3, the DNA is TGTGCCAGCAGTTACAATAGCGGGGAGACCCAGTACTTC.